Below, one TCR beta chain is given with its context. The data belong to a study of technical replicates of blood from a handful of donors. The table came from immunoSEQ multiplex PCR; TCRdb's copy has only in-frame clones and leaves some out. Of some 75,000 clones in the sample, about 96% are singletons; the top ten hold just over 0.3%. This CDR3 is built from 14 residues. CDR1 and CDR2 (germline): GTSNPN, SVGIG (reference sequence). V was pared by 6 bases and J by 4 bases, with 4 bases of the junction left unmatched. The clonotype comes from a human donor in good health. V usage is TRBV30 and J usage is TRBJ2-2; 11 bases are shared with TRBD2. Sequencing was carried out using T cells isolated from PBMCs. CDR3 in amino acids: CACNSGRGTGELFF. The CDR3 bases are TGTGCCTGCAATAGCGGGAGGGGCACCGGGGAGCTGTTTTTT.